Detailed here is one TCR beta chain. This clonotype came up a few times. The clone's antigen remains unknown. Nothing much larger sits one base from this clone, and base qualities are not available. The library was made by PCR. For sequencing, an Illumina HiSeq 2500 was employed. Unique molecular identifiers were incorporated into TCR beta cDNA libraries to reduce PCR and sequencing biases. Some 500,000 cDNA molecules were obtained for every 1 to 10 million input T cells, so each molecule roughly corresponded to one T cell. Patient libraries were prepared and sequenced with the same protocol used for the earlier healthy control dataset. Samples belonging to the same batch were prepared together, multiplexed and sequenced on a shared HiSeq lane. The authors' pipeline ran thus. Raw barcoded reads were processed with MIGEC, and single-read molecular identifier groups were discarded before consensus assembly and CDR3 extraction. VDJtools was used for post-analysis of the clonotype tables, and diversity was normalized by down-sampling every dataset to the size of the smallest sample. Repertoire overlap clustering matched CDR3 amino acid but not nucleotide sequences to correct batch-related cross-sample contamination. TCRdb reworked the public reads: Q25 trimming with fastp, MiXCR clone assembly, productive beta chains retained. Each entry merges the rows of one CDR3 protein and shows their most common DNA and genes. TCRdb's processing, not the authors', yielded these V and J calls. The sample table records 700,000 to 900,000 distinct CDR3 sequences; around 42% of these occur just once. The ten largest make up roughly 4.9% of the sample.

To demonstrate the VDJtools post-analysis software, the study profiled TCR beta repertoires from the peripheral blood of about 13 young patients with multiple sclerosis. Multiple sclerosis patients were children and adolescents aged 6 to 15 years. The record originates from a study of post-analysis software for immune sequencing data (dated by TCRdb to between 2015 and 2016). About the investigation overall: Relapsing-remitting, secondary progressive and progressive-relapsing multiple sclerosis were recorded as disease courses, and subtype annotation was lacking for some patients. A subset of samples was prepared in parallel using single-end sample barcoding, then pooled and co-amplified after Illumina adapter ligation. The multiple sclerosis patient repertoires were compared with ten to eleven previously published healthy control repertoires from donors aged 6 to 25 years.

Here V drops 6 bases and J drops 7 bases, and the junction holds 7 bases not matched to any gene. The CDR3 sequence holds 12 residues, the cysteine and phenylalanine included. Only the CDR3 DNA is retained, 36 bases long and in frame from the first base. Taken from the germline V gene (reference sequence), the CDR1 and CDR2 loops are DFQATT and SNEGSKA. General findings and caveats noted by the study authors: Direct clustering with F measure showed strong co-clustering of samples prepared in the same batch, prompting a batch-effect correction. Significantly higher frequencies in patients than in controls were found for roughly 5 TRBV segments, including TRBV5-6, TRBV5-1 and TRBV20-1. The control group was slightly older than the multiple sclerosis patient group. Compared with controls, multiple sclerosis patients had significantly lower normalized Chao1 diversity, a finding suggesting substantial peripheral T-cell clonal expansion.

Recombination connected TRBV20-1 to TRBJ2-5, and 8 junctional nucleotides match TRBD1. The sample consisted of blood. This clonotype was sampled from a girl under 18 with multiple sclerosis. The CDR3 here reads CSAGTGLGTQYF. The bases read TGCAGTGCCGGGACAGGTCTGGGGACCCAGTACTTC.